The 20 T cell receptor beta chains given below trace back to one sample, sequenced in a study of T cell repertoires in cytomegalovirus infection. TCRdb analysed the reads with MiXCR anew, one entry per CDR3 protein. The sample lists about 310,000 distinct CDR3 sequences; about a sixth were seen once. The sample taken for sequencing was PBMCs. The receptors shown here come from a human donor in good health (CMV status not recorded). Some clones in this sample may be carry-over from other donors' samples.

This clonotype has at least ten counts. The chain carries TRBV7-2 and TRBJ2-5; TRBD1 might be the D (6 bases). CDR3 length: 15 residues. Germline assignment: CDR1 SGHTA and CDR2 FQGNSA. The ends were cut back, 1 base at V and 5 bases at J, with 14 bases in the middle. Here the CDR3 reads CASSLDFVRGETQYF. The CDR3 coding sequence is TGTGCCAGCAGCTTAGATTTTGTTAGGGGGGAGACCCAGTACTTC.

This clonotype was seen more than once but under ten times. The gene calls are TRBV19 and TRBJ2-3; D remains ambiguous. The CDR3 contains 13 residues. V was clipped by 6 bases and J by 4 bases, with 11 bases between them. Germline CDR1 is LNHDA and CDR2 is SQIVND (reference sequence). The DNA of the CDR3 is TGTGCCAGTAGGGTATCGTCGGCAGATACGCAGTATTTT. Protein product: CASRVSSADTQYF.

The J gene is TRBJ1-2, the V gene TRBV28, with D perhaps matching TRBD1 (5 bases). CDR1 and CDR2 (germline): MDHEN, SYDVKM. The CDR3 loop spans 13 amino acids. V lost 2 bases and J 7 bases, leaving 11 bases between the germline ends. CDR3 DNA: TGTGCCAGCAGTTTACTACGGGGGTCTGGCTACACCTTC. As protein: CASSLLRGSGYTF.

This chain uses TRBV28 with TRBJ1-5, with no clear D. V was trimmed by 6 bases and J by 0 bases, leaving 9 bases between them. Per germline, CDR1 MDHEN and CDR2 SYDVKM. This CDR3 is built from 14 residues. The CDR3 loop reads CASSPGSSNQPQHF. The CDR3, as DNA: TGTGCCAGCAGCCCGGGGTCTAGCAATCAGCCCCAGCATTTT. The full variable domain, rest sourced from reference TRBV28 and TRBJ1-5, is DVKVTQSSRYLVKRTGEKVFLECVQDMDHENMFWYRQDPGLGLRLIYFSYDVKMKEKGDIPEGYSVSREKKERFSLILESASTNQTSMYLCASSPGSSNQPQHFGDGTRLSIL.

This clonotype has at least ten counts. The rearrangement joins TRBV5-6 to TRBJ2-2; D ambiguous. The CDR3 extends over 15 amino acids. From germline, CDR1 is SGHDT and CDR2 YYEEEE. V lost 2 bases and J 2 bases, leaving 10 bases between the germline ends. The CDR3 bases are TGTGCCAGCAGCTTAGGCGGCAGTAACACCGGGGAGCTGTTTTTT. It codes for CASSLGGSNTGELFF.

This clonotype showed up just a few times. The CDR3: CASSASIEQYF. The CDR3 DNA follows: TGTGCCAGCAGTGCGTCCATCGAGCAGTACTTC. J is TRBJ2-7 and V is TRBV6-6; no clear D. This CDR3 comprises 11 residues. V was trimmed by 5 bases and J by 6 bases, leaving 8 bases between them. The germline V gene encodes CDR1 MNHNY and CDR2 SVGAGI (reference sequence).

This rearrangement joins TRBV28 to TRBJ1-2; 9 nucleotides match TRBD1. The CDR3 runs to 14 residues. In germline, CDR1 is MDHEN, CDR2 SYDVKM. The V segment lost 6 bases and the J segment 2 bases; nucleotides outside the gene matches: 4. Here the CDR3 reads CASSSGTGNYGYTF. Written as DNA, the CDR3 is TGTGCCAGCAGCTCCGGGACAGGGAACTATGGCTACACCTTC.

The chain carries TRBV9 and TRBJ1-6, with no clear D. CDR1 is SGDLS, CDR2 YYNGEE, per germline. V shed 3 bases and J shed 7 bases, with 14 bases lying between them. This CDR3 has 15 amino acids. Here the CDR3 DNA reads TGTGCCAGCAGCGAAGTTCCCGGCCTCAATTCACCCCTCCACTTT. Translation gives CASSEVPGLNSPLHF.

This chain joins TRBV7-4 and TRBJ1-4, with a tentative D call TRBD1 (6 bases). The CDR3 extends over 15 amino acids. Germline CDR1 SGHVT, CDR2 SQSDAQ. Deletions cut 5 bases from V and 10 bases from J, with 20 bases between. The CDR3 DNA reads TGTGCCAGCAGCGCAGAGGGGGGACAAGTGGGAAAACTGTTTTTT. This gives the protein CASSAEGGQVGKLFF.

This clonotype was recorded a few times. The chain combines TRBV14 with TRBJ2-7; D ambiguous. The CDR3 is made up of 12 amino acids. CDR1 and CDR2 from the germline V gene are SGHDN and FVKESK. The ends were cut back, 0 bases at V and 2 bases at J, with 2 bases in the middle. The CDR3 DNA reads as TGTGCCAGCAGCCAAGACCCCTACGAGCAGTACTTC. This encodes CASSQDPYEQYF.

This clonotype showed up many times. V gene TRBV10-3 combines with J gene TRBJ1-4, with 8 bases fitting TRBD1. The CDR3 spans 13 residues. Germline-derived CDR1 and CDR2 are ENHRY and SYGVKD. J gave up 5 bases and V 10 bases, and 6 bases lay outside the gene matches. The CDR3 bases are TGTGCCACCGCCGGGACAGGAAATGAAAAACTGTTTTTT. Translated: CATAGTGNEKLFF.

This clonotype has a handful of counts. This chain joins TRBV11-2 and TRBJ2-7; D unresolved. The CDR3 consists of 12 residues. The V and J ends lost 0 bases and 4 bases respectively, with 4 bases between them. Looked up from germline, CDR1 is SGHAT and CDR2 is FQNNGV. The CDR3 region has the DNA TGTGCCAGCAGCTTAGAGAGATACGAGCAGTACTTC. Its translation: CASSLERYEQYF.

Comments on this clonotype: A single base separates this from a much larger clone, so it may be a read error. The genes are TRBV7-2 and TRBJ1-2; TRBD1 matches 8 bases. V lost 5 bases and J lost 7; bases outside the gene matches: 3. This CDR3 has 12 amino acids. Germline V gives CDR1 SGHTA, CDR2 FQGNSA. Here the CDR3 DNA reads TGTGCCAGCAGCCGGACAGGGCCTGGCTACACCTTC. This translates into CASSRTGPGYTF.

This clonotype was found many times. The rearrangement links TRBV7-2 to TRBJ2-1, with D possibly TRBD1 on 6 matching bases. Germline V lookup: CDR1 SGHTA, CDR2 FQGNSA. This CDR3 comprises 14 residues. Trimming cost V 4 bases and J 5 bases, with 12 bases left between them. The CDR3 spells CASSSSYRDNEQFF. The CDR3 nucleotides read TGTGCCAGCAGCTCAAGCTACAGGGACAATGAGCAGTTCTTC.

This clonotype was counted ten times or more. CDR3 nucleotides: TGTGCCAGCAGCTTAGGGGCAGGCTCGGACACCGGGGAGCTGTTTTTT. Protein: CASSLGAGSDTGELFF. This chain connects TRBV7-2 to TRBJ2-2; D gene uncertain. This CDR3 is 16 amino acids long. Germline V gene data show CDR1 as SGHTA and CDR2 as FQGNSA. The V end lost 1 base, the J end lost 3 bases, and 12 bases lay between the germline ends.

The chain joins TRBV6-2 or TRBV6-3 to TRBJ1-5, with a tentative D call TRBD1 (5 bases). Trimming took off 0 bases at V and 7 bases at J, with 10 bases between the two ends. The CDR3 is 14 residues long. From germline, CDR1 is MNHEY and CDR2 SVGEGT. The CDR3 DNA is TGTGCCAGCAGTTACTCCTGGGGCGGGCAGCCCCAGCATTTT. It is translated as CASSYSWGGQPQHF.

The rearrangement joins TRBV5-6 to TRBJ1-2, with 8 bases matching TRBD1. The CDR3 has 17 amino acids. The germline V gene encodes CDR1 SGHDT and CDR2 YYEEEE. The trim removed 5 bases at V and 3 bases at J, leaving 15 bases unmatched. The chain's CDR3 is CASSEDPQGARYYGYTF. CDR3 nucleotides: TGTGCCAGCAGTGAAGATCCCCAGGGGGCGAGGTACTATGGCTACACCTTC.

This clonotype showed up many times. The chain has TRBV28 and TRBJ2-2; 8 bases line up with TRBD1. V shed 3 bases, J shed 1 base, and the junction held 4 bases outside the gene matches. The CDR3 covers 16 residues. Per germline, CDR1 MDHEN and CDR2 SYDVKM. The DNA of the CDR3 is TGTGCCAGCAGTTTCGTAGGACAGGGGAACACCGGGGAGCTGTTTTTT. Protein product: CASSFVGQGNTGELFF.

This clonotype was detected a few times. The J gene is TRBJ2-1, the V gene TRBV24-1, with D perhaps TRBD2 (6 bases). This CDR3 spans 14 amino acids. Germline loops: CDR1 KGHDR, CDR2 SFDVKD. With 5 bases removed from V and 1 base from J, the gap between germline ends came to 8 bases. The DNA for the CDR3 is TGTGCCACCAGTGCGGCGGGGTCCTACAATGAGCAGTTCTTC. It specifies CATSAAGSYNEQFF.

J is TRBJ2-7 and V is TRBV4-2; no definite D call. From germline, CDR1 is LGHNA and CDR2 YNFKEQ. Trimming removed 0 bases at V and 2 bases at J, with 8 bases between. CDR3 length: 14 amino acids. CDR3: CASSQDVATYEQYF. DNA of the CDR3: TGTGCCAGCAGCCAAGATGTTGCGACCTACGAGCAGTACTTC.